This entry lists 24 T cell receptor beta chains sequenced from one sample in a study of blood T cell repertoires in COVID-19. Profiled with immunoSEQ multiplex PCR; TCRdb holds only in-frame clones, not every one. The data contain about 200,000 clones, 65% to 90% of them seen just once; the ten biggest clones take up about 13%. Input material: peripheral blood. These receptor sequences come from a human donor in a cohort sampled during active COVID-19.

The chain combines TRBV9 with TRBJ1-1; 8 bases are a match to TRBD1. Germline values: CDR1 SGDLS, CDR2 YYNGEE. This CDR3 is built from 13 residues. Unmatched junction bases numbered 1, after V lost 2 bases and J lost 4 bases. CDR3 protein: CASSVDRGTEAFF. The CDR3 coding sequence is TGTGCCAGCAGCGTCGACAGGGGCACTGAAGCTTTCTTT.

The rearrangement links TRBV29-1 to TRBJ2-7; weak D call: TRBD1 (6 bases). Trimming shortened V by 0 bases and J by 4 bases, and 16 bases separated the two germline ends. Germline loops: CDR1 SQVTM, CDR2 ANQGSEA. The CDR3 runs to 15 residues. The CDR3 loop reads CSVEDLQGLTYEQYF. CDR3 nucleotide sequence: TGCAGCGTTGAAGATTTACAGGGCTTGACGTACGAGCAGTACTTC.

The sample holds a few counts of this clone. The chain uses TRBV5-1 and TRBJ2-7, with TRBD1 identical over 10 bases. Trimming took 5 bases from V and 4 from J; bases not matched to a gene: 6. The V gene's germline CDR1 is SGHRS and CDR2 YFSETQ. The CDR3 loop spans 14 amino acids. CDR3 in DNA: TGCGCCAGCAGAGCGGGACAGGGGTTGTACGAGCAGTACTTC. It translates to CASRAGQGLYEQYF.

The chain has TRBV5-1 and TRBJ1-1; weak D call: TRBD1 (6 bases). The V end was cut by 3 bases, the J end by 0 bases, with 15 bases between. The CDR3 extends over 16 amino acids. The germline gives CDR1 SGHRS, CDR2 YFSETQ. CDR3 in DNA: TGCGCCAGCAGCTCGGCCGTGACAGGCATGAACACTGAAGCTTTCTTT. Translation gives CASSSAVTGMNTEAFF.

This rearrangement joins TRBV12-3 or TRBV12-4 to TRBJ2-7; a weak D match, TRBD1 (6 bases). This CDR3 has 12 amino acids. The ends were cut back, 6 bases at V and 2 bases at J, with 8 bases in the middle. Written as DNA, the CDR3 is TGTGCCAGCAGCAGGACAGCCTACGAGCAGTACTTC. The encoded protein is CASSRTAYEQYF.

This chain uses TRBV9 with TRBJ2-7, with TRBD1 matching over 11 bases. V was pared by 2 bases and J by 3 bases, with 10 bases of the junction left unmatched. Germline V gene data show CDR1 as SGDLS and CDR2 as YYNGEE. The CDR3 loop spans 17 amino acids. Here the CDR3 reads CASSVGLAGTGGYEQYF. CDR3 in DNA: TGTGCCAGCAGCGTGGGCCTGGCCGGGACAGGGGGCTACGAGCAGTACTTC.

The genes are TRBV27 and TRBJ2-7; weak D call: TRBD1 (6 bases). The CDR3 is 13 residues long. V was trimmed by 7 bases and J by 4 bases, leaving 14 bases between them. Per the germline V gene, CDR1 is MNHEY and CDR2 is SMNVEV (reference sequence). The CDR3 DNA is TGTGCCAGCACCTGGGGCAGGGGTTACGAGCAGTACTTC. Its translation: CASTWGRGYEQYF.

The chain carries TRBV4-1 and TRBJ2-3; D is ambiguous. This CDR3 has 16 residues. The germline V gene has CDR1 MGHRA and CDR2 YSYEKL. The V and J ends lost 0 bases and 6 bases respectively, with 16 bases between them. This CDR3 reads CASSQEPRLPPDTQYF. The CDR3 region has the DNA TGCGCCAGCAGCCAAGAGCCCAGACTCCCACCGGATACGCAGTATTTT.

The rearrangement uses TRBV28 and TRBJ1-1; D is undetermined. The CDR3 extends over 13 amino acids. CDR1 and CDR2 from the germline V gene are MDHEN and SYDVKM. V was shortened by 6 bases and J by 7 bases, with 15 bases between the two germline ends. In DNA form, the CDR3 reads TGTGCCAGCAGCAGATGGGAGGCGCATGAAGCTTTCTTT. Amino acid sequence: CASSRWEAHEAFF.

This chain connects TRBV18 to TRBJ2-1, with TRBD2 identical over 12 bases. Germline lookup yields CDR1 KGHSH and CDR2 LQKENI. V was clipped by 5 bases and J by 8 bases; unmatched bases: 7. This CDR3 contains 15 residues. CDR3 DNA: TGTGCCAGCTCAGAACTAGCGGGAGGAGTGGATGAGCAGTTCTTC. It specifies CASSELAGGVDEQFF.

The chain recombines TRBV5-4 with TRBJ2-5, with a possible D match to TRBD2 (5 bases). The CDR3 loop spans 17 amino acids. Trimming pared 0 bases from V and 5 bases from J, leaving 20 bases between. Germline CDR1 is SGHNT and CDR2 is YYREEE (reference sequence). The CDR3 DNA is TGTGCCAGCAGCTTGGAACCTGCGGGCCCCAGAGGGGAGACCCAGTACTTC. Protein: CASSLEPAGPRGETQYF.

The CDR3 nucleotides read TGTGCCAGCTCATCTAGCGGGAATAATGAGCAGTTCTTC. This gives the protein CASSSSGNNEQFF. The chain couples TRBV18 to TRBJ2-1; 9 nucleotides line up with TRBD2. With 5 bases clipped from V and 7 bases from J, the junction kept 3 bases outside the gene matches. CDR1 KGHSH and CDR2 LQKENI come from the germline V gene. This CDR3 is built from 13 residues.

This clone turned up a few times. This sequence joins TRBV10-3 and TRBJ2-2, with TRBD1 matching over 8 bases. Germline loops: CDR1 ENHRY, CDR2 SYGVKD. The CDR3 is 15 amino acids. V shed 2 bases and J 4 bases; nucleotides not matched to a gene: 3. The CDR3 reads CAISEATGGTGELFF. The DNA of the CDR3 is TGTGCCATCAGTGAGGCCACAGGGGGCACCGGGGAGCTGTTTTTT.

The table lists this clone with a few counts. This rearrangement joins TRBV29-1 to TRBJ2-1, with D unresolved. CDR3 length: 10 amino acids. Trimming pared 4 bases from V and 8 bases from J, leaving 6 bases between. Germline V lookup: CDR1 SQVTM, CDR2 ANQGSEA. The CDR3 nucleotides read TGCAGCGTTGGTGAGGATGAGCAGTTCTTC. It specifies CSVGEDEQFF.

The chain combines TRBV4-1 with TRBJ1-2, with D unclear. Trimming removed 4 bases at V and 8 bases at J, with 11 bases between. Germline CDR1 is MGHRA and CDR2 is YSYEKL. CDR3 size: 12 residues. CDR3 nucleotides: TGCGCCAGCAGCCCAGATTACATGGGCTACACCTTC. Translating gives CASSPDYMGYTF.

There are a few counts of this clone. V usage is TRBV15 and J usage is TRBJ2-1; 8 nucleotides align to TRBD2. Germline V gene data show CDR1 as LNHNV and CDR2 as YYDKDF (reference sequence). The CDR3 runs to 16 residues. V shed 0 bases, J shed 6 bases, and the junction held 7 bases outside the gene matches. CDR3 in amino acids: CATSRDATSASNEQFF. CDR3 bases: TGTGCCACCAGCAGAGATGCGACTAGCGCTAGCAATGAGCAGTTCTTC.

The chain is built from TRBV18 and TRBJ2-2; 8 bases are a match to TRBD1. Looked up from germline, CDR1 is KGHSH and CDR2 is LQKENI. The V segment lost 4 bases and the J segment 2 bases; nucleotides outside the gene matches: 6. The CDR3 has 16 residues. The CDR3 reads CASSLYDRGNTGELFF. DNA of the CDR3: TGTGCCAGCTCACTTTATGACAGGGGAAACACCGGGGAGCTGTTTTTT.

This sequence joins TRBV28 and TRBJ2-1; 9 bases map to TRBD2. CDR1 MDHEN and CDR2 SYDVKM come from the germline V gene. V trimming: 6 bases; J trimming: 4 bases; junction bases outside the gene matches: 10. The CDR3 is made up of 16 amino acids. The CDR3 DNA reads as TGTGCCAGCAGCCCCTGGGCTAGCGGGACTTACAATGAGCAGTTCTTC. This translates into CASSPWASGTYNEQFF.

V usage is TRBV4-2 and J usage is TRBJ2-7; D gene ambiguous. Germline CDR1 and CDR2: LGHNA and YNFKEQ. The CDR3 totals 12 residues. V was clipped by 1 base and J by 6 bases, with 7 bases between them. CDR3 nucleotides: TGTGCCAGCAGCCAAGGCTGGAGCGAGCAGTACTTC. It yields the protein CASSQGWSEQYF.

This chain joins TRBV5-5 and TRBJ2-2; 10 bases are a match to TRBD2. Germline CDR1 is SGHKS and CDR2 is YYEKEE (reference sequence). This CDR3 contains 16 residues. V dropped 3 bases and J dropped 7; count of bases not matched to a gene: 9. The CDR3 sequence: CASSWLSGRAGGELFF. The CDR3, as DNA: TGTGCCAGCAGCTGGCTGAGCGGGAGGGCCGGCGGGGAGCTGTTTTTT.

The chain uses TRBV7-2 and TRBJ1-5, with D tentatively TRBD1 (6 bases). Germline assignment: CDR1 SGHTA and CDR2 FQGNSA. Trimming cost V 0 bases and J 1 base, with 16 bases left between them. This CDR3 comprises 18 residues. Here the CDR3 DNA reads TGTGCCAGCAGCTTAGCAGGAGGGGGGGCCGCCAGCAATCAGCCCCAGCATTTT. Translation: CASSLAGGGAASNQPQHF.

CDR3 bases: TGTGCCAGCAGTTTGACAGGGGGTCACCCCCAGCATTTT. Its protein product is CASSLTGGHPQHF. The chain links TRBV27 to TRBJ1-5; 9 nucleotides align to TRBD1. The CDR3 loop spans 13 amino acids. The germline CDR1 and CDR2 sequences are MNHEY and SMNVEV (reference sequence). Trimming took 3 bases from V and 10 from J; bases not matched to a gene: 4.

This CDR3 is CASSIPPGTGSNSPLHF. The CDR3 DNA is TGTGCCAGTAGTATTCCACCCGGGACAGGGAGTAATTCACCCCTCCACTTT. The V gene is TRBV19, the J gene TRBJ1-6, with TRBD1 identical over 9 bases. The ends lost 3 bases at V and 6 bases at J; junction bases unmatched: 9. The CDR3 runs 17 residues. The germline CDR1 and CDR2 sequences are LNHDA and SQIVND (reference sequence). The full variable domain, rest sourced from reference TRBV19 and TRBJ1-6, is DGGITQSPKYLFRKEGQNVTLSCEQNLNHDAMYWYRQDPGQGLRLIYYSQIVNDFQKGDIAEGYSVSREKKESFPLTVTSAQKNPTAFYLCASSIPPGTGSNSPLHFGNGTRLTVT.

The chain couples TRBV27 to TRBJ2-3; D uncertain. Germline V gene data show CDR1 as MNHEY and CDR2 as SMNVEV (reference sequence). CDR3 length: 17 residues. The germline V and J ends were trimmed by 6 bases and 0 bases, with 19 bases remaining between them. This CDR3 is CASRKIPAEQSTDTQYF. In nucleotides, the CDR3 is TGTGCCAGCAGGAAAATACCAGCAGAACAGAGCACAGATACGCAGTATTTT.